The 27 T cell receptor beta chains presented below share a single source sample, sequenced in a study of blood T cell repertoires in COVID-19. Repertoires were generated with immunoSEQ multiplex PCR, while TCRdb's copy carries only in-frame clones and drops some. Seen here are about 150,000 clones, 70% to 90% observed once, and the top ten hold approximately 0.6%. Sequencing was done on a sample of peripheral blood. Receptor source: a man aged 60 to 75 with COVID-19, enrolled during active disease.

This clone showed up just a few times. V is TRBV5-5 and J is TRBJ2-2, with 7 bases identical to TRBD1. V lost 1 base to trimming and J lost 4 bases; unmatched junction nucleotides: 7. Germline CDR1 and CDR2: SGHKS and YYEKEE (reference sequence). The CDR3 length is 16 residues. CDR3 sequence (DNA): TGTGCCAGCAGCTTGAGGCAGGGGGTTGGCACCGGGGAGCTGTTTTTT. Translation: CASSLRQGVGTGELFF.

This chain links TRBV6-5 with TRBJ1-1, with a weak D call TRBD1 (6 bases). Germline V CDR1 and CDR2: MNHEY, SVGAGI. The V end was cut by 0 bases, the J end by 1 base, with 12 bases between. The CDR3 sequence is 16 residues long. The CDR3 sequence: CASSYSPGGANTEAFF. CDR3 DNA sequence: TGTGCCAGCAGTTACTCCCCGGGGGGGGCGAACACTGAAGCTTTCTTT.

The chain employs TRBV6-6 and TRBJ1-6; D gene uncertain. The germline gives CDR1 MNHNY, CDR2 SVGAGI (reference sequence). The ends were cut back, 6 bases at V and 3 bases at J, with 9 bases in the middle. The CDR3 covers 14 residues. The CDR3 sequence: CASRAGNYNSPLHF. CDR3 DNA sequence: TGTGCCAGCAGGGCAGGAAACTATAATTCACCCCTCCACTTT.

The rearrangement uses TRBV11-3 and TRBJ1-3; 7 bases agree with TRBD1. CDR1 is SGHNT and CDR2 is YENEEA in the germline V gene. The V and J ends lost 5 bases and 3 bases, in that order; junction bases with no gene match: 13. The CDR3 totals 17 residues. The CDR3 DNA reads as TGTGCCAGCAGCCTAACAGGGGAGGTCGGTAATGGAAACACCATATATTTT. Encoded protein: CASSLTGEVGNGNTIYF.

This chain's CDR3 is CASSFTRGLPYNEQFF. DNA of the CDR3: TGTGCCAGCAGCTTTACAAGAGGGCTTCCCTACAATGAGCAGTTCTTC. The chain carries TRBV5-5 and TRBJ2-1, with a weak D call TRBD2 (5 bases). V lost 2 bases to trimming and J lost 2 bases, with 14 bases between them. This CDR3 region has 16 residues. Germline CDR1 and CDR2: SGHKS and YYEKEE (reference sequence).

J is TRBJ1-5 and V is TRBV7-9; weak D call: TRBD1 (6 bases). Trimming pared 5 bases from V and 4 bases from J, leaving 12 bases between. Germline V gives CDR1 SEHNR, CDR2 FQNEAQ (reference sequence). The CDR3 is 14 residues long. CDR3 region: CASSKDSYNQPQHF. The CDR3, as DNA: TGTGCCAGCAGCAAGGACAGCTATAATCAGCCCCAGCATTTT.

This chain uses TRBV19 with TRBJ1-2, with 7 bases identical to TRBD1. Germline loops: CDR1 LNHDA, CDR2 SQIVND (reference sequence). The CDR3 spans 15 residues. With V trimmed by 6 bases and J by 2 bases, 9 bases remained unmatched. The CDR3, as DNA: TGTGCCAGTAGCTTTTCACGACAGGGCAACTATGGCTACACCTTC. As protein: CASSFSRQGNYGYTF.

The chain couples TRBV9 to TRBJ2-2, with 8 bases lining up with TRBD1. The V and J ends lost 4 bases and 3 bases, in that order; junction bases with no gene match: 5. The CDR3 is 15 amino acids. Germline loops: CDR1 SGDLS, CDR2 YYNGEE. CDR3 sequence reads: CASSLTGQDTGELFF. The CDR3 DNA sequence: TGTGCCAGCAGCTTAACGGGACAGGACACCGGGGAGCTGTTTTTT. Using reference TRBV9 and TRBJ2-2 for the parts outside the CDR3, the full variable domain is DSGVTQTPKHLITATGQRVTLRCSPRSGDLSVYWYQQSLDQGLQFLIQYYNGEERAKGNILERFSAQQFPDLHSELNLSSLELGDSALYFCASSLTGQDTGELFFGEGSRLTVL.

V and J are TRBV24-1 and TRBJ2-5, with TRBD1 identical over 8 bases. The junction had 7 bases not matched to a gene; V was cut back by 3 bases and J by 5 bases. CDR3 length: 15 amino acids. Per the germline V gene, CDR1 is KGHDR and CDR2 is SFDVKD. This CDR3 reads CATSDRAGGRETQYF. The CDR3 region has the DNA TGTGCCACCAGTGATCGTGCAGGGGGCAGGGAGACCCAGTACTTC.

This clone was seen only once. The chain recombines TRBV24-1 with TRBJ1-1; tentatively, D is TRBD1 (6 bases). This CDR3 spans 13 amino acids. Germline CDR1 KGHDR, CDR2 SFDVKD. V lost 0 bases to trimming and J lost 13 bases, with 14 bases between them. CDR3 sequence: CATSDLKDRSLFF. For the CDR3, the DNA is TGTGCCACCAGTGATTTGAAGGACAGATCCCTTTTCTTT.

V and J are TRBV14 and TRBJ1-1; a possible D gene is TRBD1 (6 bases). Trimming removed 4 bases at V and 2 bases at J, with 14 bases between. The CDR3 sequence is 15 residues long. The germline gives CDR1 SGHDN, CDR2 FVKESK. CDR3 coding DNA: TGTGCCAGCAGCCGCGGGGGGCTGATAAACACTGAAGCTTTCTTT. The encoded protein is CASSRGGLINTEAFF.

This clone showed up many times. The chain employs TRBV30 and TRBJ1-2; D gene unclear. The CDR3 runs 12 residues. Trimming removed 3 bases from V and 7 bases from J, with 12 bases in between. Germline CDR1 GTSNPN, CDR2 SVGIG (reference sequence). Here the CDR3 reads CAWSQTAGGYTF. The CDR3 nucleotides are TGTGCCTGGAGCCAGACCGCGGGTGGCTACACCTTC.

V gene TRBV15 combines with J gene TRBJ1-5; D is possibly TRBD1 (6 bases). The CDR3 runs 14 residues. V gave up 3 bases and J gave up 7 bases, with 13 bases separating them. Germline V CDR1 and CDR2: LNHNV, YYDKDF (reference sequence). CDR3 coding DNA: TGTGCCACCAGCAGGGAAAACAGGGACCAGCCCCAGCATTTT. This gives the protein CATSRENRDQPQHF. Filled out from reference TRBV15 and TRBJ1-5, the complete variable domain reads DAMVIQNPRYQVTQFGKPVTLSCSQTLNHNVMYWYQQKSSQAPKLLFHYYDKDFNNEADTPDNFQSRRPNTSFCFLDIRSPGLGDTAMYLCATSRENRDQPQHFGDGTRLSIL.

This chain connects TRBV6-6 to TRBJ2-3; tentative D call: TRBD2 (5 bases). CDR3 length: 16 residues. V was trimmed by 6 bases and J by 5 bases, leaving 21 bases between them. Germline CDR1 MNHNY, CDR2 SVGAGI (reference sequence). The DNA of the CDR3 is TGTGCCAGCAGCCATAGGAGCGGACCTTCTCAAGATACGCAGTATTTT. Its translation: CASSHRSGPSQDTQYF.

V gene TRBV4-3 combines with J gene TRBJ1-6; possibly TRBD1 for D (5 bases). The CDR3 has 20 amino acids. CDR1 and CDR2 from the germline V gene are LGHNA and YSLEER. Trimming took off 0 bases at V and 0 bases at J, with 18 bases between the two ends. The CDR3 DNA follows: TGCGCCAGCAGCCAAGAATTAAGTCGACAGACGAGCTCCTATAATTCACCCCTCCACTTT. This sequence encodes CASSQELSRQTSSYNSPLHF.

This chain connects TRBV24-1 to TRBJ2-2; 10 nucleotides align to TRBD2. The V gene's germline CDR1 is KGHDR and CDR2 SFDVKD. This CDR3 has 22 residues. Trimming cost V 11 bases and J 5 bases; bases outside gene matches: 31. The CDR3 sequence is CASYSDHSGLAGVNRHTGELFF. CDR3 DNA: TGTGCCAGTTACAGTGATCATAGCGGGCTAGCGGGAGTTAACAGGCATACCGGGGAGCTGTTTTTT.

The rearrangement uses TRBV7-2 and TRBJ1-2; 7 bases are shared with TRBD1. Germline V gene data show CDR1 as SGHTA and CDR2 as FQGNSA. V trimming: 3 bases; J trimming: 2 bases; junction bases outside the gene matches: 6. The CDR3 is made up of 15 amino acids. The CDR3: CASSFYTGQNYGYTF. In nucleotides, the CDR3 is TGTGCCAGCAGCTTCTACACGGGACAGAACTATGGCTACACCTTC. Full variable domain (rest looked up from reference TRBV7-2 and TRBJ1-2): GAGVSQSPSNKVTEKGKDVELRCDPISGHTALYWYRQSLGQGLEFLIYFQGNSAPDKSGLPSDRFSAERTGGSVSTLTIQRTQQEDSAVYLCASSFYTGQNYGYTFGSGTRLTVV.

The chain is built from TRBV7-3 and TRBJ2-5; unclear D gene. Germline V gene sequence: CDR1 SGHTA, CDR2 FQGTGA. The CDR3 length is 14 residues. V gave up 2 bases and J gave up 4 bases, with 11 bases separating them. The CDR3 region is CASSLYGVAETQYF. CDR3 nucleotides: TGTGCCAGCAGCTTATACGGAGTAGCAGAGACCCAGTACTTC.

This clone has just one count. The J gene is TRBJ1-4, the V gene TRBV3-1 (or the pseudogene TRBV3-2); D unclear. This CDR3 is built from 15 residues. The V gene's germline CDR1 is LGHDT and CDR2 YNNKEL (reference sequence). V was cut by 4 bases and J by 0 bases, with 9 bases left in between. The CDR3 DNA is TGTGCCAGCAGCCCCGACATCGCAACTAATGAAAAACTGTTTTTT. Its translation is CASSPDIATNEKLFF.

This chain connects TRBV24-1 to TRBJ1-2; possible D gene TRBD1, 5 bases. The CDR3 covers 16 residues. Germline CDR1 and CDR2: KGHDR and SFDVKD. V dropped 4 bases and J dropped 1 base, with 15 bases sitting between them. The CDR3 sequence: CATSDPGAGNNYGYTF. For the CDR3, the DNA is TGTGCCACCAGTGACCCTGGGGCAGGGAATAACTATGGCTACACCTTC.

The CDR3, as DNA: TGTGCCAGCACGACCGGGACAAGTCGACAGTACTTC. It encodes CASTTGTSRQYF. V and J are TRBV28 and TRBJ2-5; TRBD1 is a possible D gene (6 bases). This CDR3 spans 12 amino acids. V gave up 7 bases and J gave up 11 bases, with 17 bases separating them. CDR1 and CDR2 from the germline V gene are MDHEN and SYDVKM.

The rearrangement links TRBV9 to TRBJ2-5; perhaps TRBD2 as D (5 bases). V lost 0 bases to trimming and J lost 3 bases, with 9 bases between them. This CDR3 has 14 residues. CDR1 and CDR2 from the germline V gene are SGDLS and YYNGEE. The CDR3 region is CASSVGNSEETQYF. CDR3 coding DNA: TGTGCCAGCAGCGTAGGAAATAGCGAAGAGACCCAGTACTTC.

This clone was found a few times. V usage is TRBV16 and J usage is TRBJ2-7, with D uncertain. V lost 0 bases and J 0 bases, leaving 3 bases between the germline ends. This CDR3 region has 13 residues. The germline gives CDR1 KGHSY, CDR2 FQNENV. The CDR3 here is CASSQSHSYEQYF. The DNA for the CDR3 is TGTGCCAGCAGCCAATCCCACTCCTACGAGCAGTACTTC.

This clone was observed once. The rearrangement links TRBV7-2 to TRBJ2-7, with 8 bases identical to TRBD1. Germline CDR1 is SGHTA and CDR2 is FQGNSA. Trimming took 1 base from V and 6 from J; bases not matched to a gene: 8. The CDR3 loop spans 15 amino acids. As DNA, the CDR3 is TGTGCCAGCAGCTTAGTTCCAGGGGGCGCGGGCGAGCAGTACTTC. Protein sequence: CASSLVPGGAGEQYF. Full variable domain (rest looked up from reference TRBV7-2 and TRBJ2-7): GAGVSQSPSNKVTEKGKDVELRCDPISGHTALYWYRQSLGQGLEFLIYFQGNSAPDKSGLPSDRFSAERTGGSVSTLTIQRTQQEDSAVYLCASSLVPGGAGEQYFGPGTRLTVT.

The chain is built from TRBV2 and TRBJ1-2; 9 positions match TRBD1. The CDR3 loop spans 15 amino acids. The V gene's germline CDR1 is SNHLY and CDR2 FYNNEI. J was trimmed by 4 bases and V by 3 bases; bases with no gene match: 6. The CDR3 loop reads CASSDTGTGPYGYTF. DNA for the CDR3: TGTGCCAGCAGTGACACCGGGACAGGGCCCTATGGCTACACCTTC.

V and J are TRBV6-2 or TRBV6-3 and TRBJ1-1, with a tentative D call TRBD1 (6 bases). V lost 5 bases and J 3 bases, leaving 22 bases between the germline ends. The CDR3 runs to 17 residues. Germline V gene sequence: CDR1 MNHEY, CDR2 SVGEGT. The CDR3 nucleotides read TGTGCCAGCAGTGACCCAAGTTTTTGGGGGCGGGACACTGAAGCTTTCTTT. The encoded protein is CASSDPSFWGRDTEAFF.

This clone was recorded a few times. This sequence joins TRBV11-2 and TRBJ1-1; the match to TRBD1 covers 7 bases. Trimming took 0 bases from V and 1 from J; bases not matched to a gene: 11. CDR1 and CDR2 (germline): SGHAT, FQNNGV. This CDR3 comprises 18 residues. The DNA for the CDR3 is TGTGCCAGCAGCTTAGAAGCCCCGACAGGGAACCCGAACACTGAAGCTTTCTTT. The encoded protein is CASSLEAPTGNPNTEAFF.